This passage covers 10 T cell receptor beta chains from one sample sequenced in a study of blood T cell repertoires in COVID-19. Data came from immunoSEQ multiplex PCR; TCRdb stores just in-frame clones and leaves some out. This repertoire shows around 72,000 clones, about 89% found once; its top ten account for approximately 8.3%. The sequenced sample was peripheral blood. These receptor sequences come from a man in his forties or fifties with active COVID-19.

Remarks on this clone: This same CDR3 is encoded by further DNA sequences in the sample. The CDR3: CASSLSGNTEAFF. The CDR3 bases are TGTGCCAGCAGCTTGTCGGGGAACACTGAAGCTTTCTTT. The gene calls are TRBV7-9 and TRBJ1-1; no firm D call. The CDR3 runs to 13 residues. Trimming left V 3 bases short and J 1 base short, with 6 bases between. Germline V gene data show CDR1 as SEHNR and CDR2 as FQNEAQ (reference sequence).

The V gene is TRBV19, the J gene TRBJ2-7, with a tentative D call TRBD1 (8 bases). With 5 bases removed from V and 2 bases from J, the gap between germline ends came to 16 bases. This CDR3 is 15 amino acids long. Germline loops: CDR1 LNHDA, CDR2 SQIVND (reference sequence). The CDR3, as DNA: TGTGCCAGTAGTTTCCGGACAGGGACTACCTACGAGCAGTACTTC. Encoded protein: CASSFRTGTTYEQYF.

In DNA, the CDR3 is TGTGCCAGCAGTTACCCCAACAGCTATGGCTACACCTTC. Its translation: CASSYPNSYGYTF. J is TRBJ1-2 and V is TRBV6-2 or TRBV6-3; the D is unclear. V was trimmed by 2 bases and J by 4 bases, leaving 8 bases between them. The CDR3 contains 13 residues. Germline V gives CDR1 MNHEY, CDR2 SVGEGT.

The chain is built from TRBV28 and TRBJ2-7; 11 bases map to TRBD1. This CDR3 region has 16 residues. The germline V gene encodes CDR1 MDHEN and CDR2 SYDVKM. V trimming: 2 bases; J trimming: 3 bases; junction bases outside the gene matches: 6. CDR3 nucleotide sequence: TGTGCCAGCAGTTTAGGGGGGACAGGGGGGTTCTACGAGCAGTACTTC. It codes for CASSLGGTGGFYEQYF.

The chain couples TRBV27 to TRBJ2-2; unclear D gene. Germline assignment: CDR1 MNHEY and CDR2 SMNVEV (reference sequence). Trimming cost V 4 bases and J 7 bases, with 7 bases left between them. The CDR3 spans 12 residues. The CDR3, as DNA: TGTGCCAGCAGTTACAGAAACGGGGAGCTGTTTTTT. Translation gives CASSYRNGELFF.

This rearrangement joins TRBV5-4 to TRBJ2-7; 9 bases agree with TRBD1. The J segment lost 3 bases and the V segment lost 3 bases, leaving 4 bases of the junction unmatched. The CDR3 sequence is 14 residues long. Per germline, CDR1 SGHNT and CDR2 YYREEE (reference sequence). CDR3 in amino acids: CASSSGQGFYEQYF. Here the CDR3 DNA reads TGTGCCAGCAGCTCGGGACAGGGCTTCTACGAGCAGTACTTC.

The V and J genes are TRBV5-4 and TRBJ1-1; D is perhaps TRBD1 (5 bases). Germline assignment: CDR1 SGHNT and CDR2 YYREEE (reference sequence). Trimming removed 4 bases at V and 2 bases at J, with 15 bases between. CDR3 length: 15 residues. CDR3 nucleotides: TGTGCCAGCAGCCCACCCGGGGGGGTAAACACTGAAGCTTTCTTT. It is translated as CASSPPGGVNTEAFF.

This clone is a singleton in its sample. The CDR3 sequence: CASEPRDHDTDTQYF. Written as DNA, the CDR3 is TGTGCCAGCGAGCCCCGGGATCACGACACAGATACGCAGTATTTT. This sequence joins TRBV11-2 and TRBJ2-3; perhaps TRBD2 as D (5 bases). The CDR3 length is 15 residues. V was cut by 8 bases and J by 2 bases, with 17 bases left in between. Germline CDR1 is SGHAT and CDR2 is FQNNGV.

The rearrangement links TRBV19 to TRBJ1-2, with no clear D. V was shortened by 3 bases and J by 2 bases, with 13 bases between the two germline ends. Germline-derived CDR1 and CDR2 are LNHDA and SQIVND (reference sequence). CDR3 length: 15 residues. Here the CDR3 DNA reads TGTGCCAGTAGTATGAGCGGAACTCTCAACTATGGCTACACCTTC. This gives the protein CASSMSGTLNYGYTF.

The chain has TRBV4-1 and TRBJ2-7; D possibly corresponds to TRBD2 (6 bases). V lost 0 bases and J 1 base, leaving 16 bases between the germline ends. CDR1 is MGHRA, CDR2 YSYEKL, per germline. This CDR3 comprises 17 residues. The CDR3 is CASSQDHRAGTSYEQYF. The DNA of the CDR3 is TGCGCCAGCAGCCAAGATCATAGGGCAGGGACTTCCTACGAGCAGTACTTC.